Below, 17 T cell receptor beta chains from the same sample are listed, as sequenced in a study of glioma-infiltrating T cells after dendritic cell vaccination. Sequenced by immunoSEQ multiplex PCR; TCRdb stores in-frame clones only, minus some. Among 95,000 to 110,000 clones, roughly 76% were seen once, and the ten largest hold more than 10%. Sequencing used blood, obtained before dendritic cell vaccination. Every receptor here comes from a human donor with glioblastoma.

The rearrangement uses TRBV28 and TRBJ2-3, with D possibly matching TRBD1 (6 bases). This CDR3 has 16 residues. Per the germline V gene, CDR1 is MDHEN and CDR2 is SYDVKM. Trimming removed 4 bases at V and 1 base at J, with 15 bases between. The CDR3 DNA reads TGTGCCAGCAGTTCTCGTCAGGGGCCCGGCACAGATACGCAGTATTTT. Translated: CASSSRQGPGTDTQYF.

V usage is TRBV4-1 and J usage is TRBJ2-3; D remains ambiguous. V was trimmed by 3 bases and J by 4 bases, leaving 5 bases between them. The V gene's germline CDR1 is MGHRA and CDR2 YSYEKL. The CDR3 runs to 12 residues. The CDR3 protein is CASSHPADTQYF. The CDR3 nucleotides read TGCGCCAGCAGCCACCCCGCAGATACGCAGTATTTT.

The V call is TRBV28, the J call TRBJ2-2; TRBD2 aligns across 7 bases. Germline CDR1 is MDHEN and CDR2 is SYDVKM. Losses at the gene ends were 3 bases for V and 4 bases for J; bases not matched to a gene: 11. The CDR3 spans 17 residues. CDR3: CASSLRGTESGTGELFF. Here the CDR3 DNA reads TGTGCCAGCAGTTTGCGGGGGACTGAATCAGGCACCGGGGAGCTGTTTTTT.

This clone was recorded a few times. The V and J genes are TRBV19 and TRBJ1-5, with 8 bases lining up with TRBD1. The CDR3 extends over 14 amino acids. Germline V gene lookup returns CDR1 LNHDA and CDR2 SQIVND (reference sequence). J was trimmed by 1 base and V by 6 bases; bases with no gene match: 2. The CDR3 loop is CASRDRASNQPQHF. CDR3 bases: TGTGCCAGTAGGGACAGGGCGAGCAATCAGCCCCAGCATTTT.

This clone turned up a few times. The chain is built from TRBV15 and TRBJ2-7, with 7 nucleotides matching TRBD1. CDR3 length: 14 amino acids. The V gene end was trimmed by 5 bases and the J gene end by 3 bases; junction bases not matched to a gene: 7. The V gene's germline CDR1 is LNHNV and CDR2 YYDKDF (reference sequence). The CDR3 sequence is CATSAKGQVYEQYF. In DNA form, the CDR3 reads TGTGCCACCAGCGCCAAAGGACAGGTCTACGAGCAGTACTTC.

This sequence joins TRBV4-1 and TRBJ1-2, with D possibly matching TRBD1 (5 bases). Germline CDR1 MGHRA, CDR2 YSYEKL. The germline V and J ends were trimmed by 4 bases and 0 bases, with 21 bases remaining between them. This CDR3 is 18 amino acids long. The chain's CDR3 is CASSPRAELGPANYGYTF. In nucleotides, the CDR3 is TGCGCCAGCAGCCCCAGGGCCGAATTGGGCCCAGCTAACTATGGCTACACCTTC.

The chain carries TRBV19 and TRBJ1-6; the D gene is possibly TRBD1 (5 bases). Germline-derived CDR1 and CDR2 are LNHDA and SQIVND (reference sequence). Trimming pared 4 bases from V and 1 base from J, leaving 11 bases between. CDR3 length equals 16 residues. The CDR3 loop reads CASSTGERSYNSPLHF. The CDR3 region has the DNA TGTGCCAGTAGTACGGGGGAGAGATCCTATAATTCACCCCTCCACTTT.

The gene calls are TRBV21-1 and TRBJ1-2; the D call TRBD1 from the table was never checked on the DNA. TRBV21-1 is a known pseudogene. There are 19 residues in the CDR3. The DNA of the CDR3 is TGTGCCAGCAGCACCCCACAGGGAAGGTGGGATCAAGAGTACTATGGCTACACCTTC. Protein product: CASSTPQGRWDQEYYGYTF.

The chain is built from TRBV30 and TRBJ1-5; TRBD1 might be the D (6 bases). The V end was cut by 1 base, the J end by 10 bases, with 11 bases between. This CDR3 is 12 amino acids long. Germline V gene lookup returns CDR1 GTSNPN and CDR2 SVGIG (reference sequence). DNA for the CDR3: TGTGCCTGGAGTGCTGACAGGCCCCCCCAGCATTTT. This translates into CAWSADRPPQHF.

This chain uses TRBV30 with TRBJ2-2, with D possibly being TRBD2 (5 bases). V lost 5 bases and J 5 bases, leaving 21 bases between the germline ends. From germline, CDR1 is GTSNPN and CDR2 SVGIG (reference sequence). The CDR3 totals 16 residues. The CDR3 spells CAWDESLSGGTGELFF. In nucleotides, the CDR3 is TGTGCCTGGGATGAGTCCCTCTCGGGCGGGACCGGGGAGCTGTTTTTT.

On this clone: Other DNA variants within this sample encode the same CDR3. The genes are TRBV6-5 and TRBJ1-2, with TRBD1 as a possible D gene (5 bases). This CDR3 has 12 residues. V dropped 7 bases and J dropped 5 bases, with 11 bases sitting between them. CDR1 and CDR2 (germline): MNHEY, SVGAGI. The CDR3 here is CASTPGGYGYTF. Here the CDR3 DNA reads TGTGCCAGCACCCCGGGGGGGTATGGCTACACCTTC.

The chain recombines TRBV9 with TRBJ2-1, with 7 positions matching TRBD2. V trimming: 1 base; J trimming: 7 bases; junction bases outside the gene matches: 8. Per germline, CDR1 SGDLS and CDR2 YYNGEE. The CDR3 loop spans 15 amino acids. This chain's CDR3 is CASSVYSGRGNEQFF. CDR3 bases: TGTGCCAGCAGCGTATATTCAGGGCGGGGGAATGAGCAGTTCTTC.

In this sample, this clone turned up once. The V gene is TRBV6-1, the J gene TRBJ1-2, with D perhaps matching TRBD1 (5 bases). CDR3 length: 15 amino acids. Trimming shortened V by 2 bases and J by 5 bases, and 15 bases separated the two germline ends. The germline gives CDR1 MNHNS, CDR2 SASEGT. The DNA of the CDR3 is TGTGCCAGCAGTGAATTCGGACGACAGCCTTATGGCTACACCTTC. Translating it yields CASSEFGRQPYGYTF.

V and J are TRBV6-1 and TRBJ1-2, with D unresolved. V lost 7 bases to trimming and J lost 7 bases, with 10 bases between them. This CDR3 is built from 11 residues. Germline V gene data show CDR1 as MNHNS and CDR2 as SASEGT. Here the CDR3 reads CASTRGFGYTF. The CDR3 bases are TGTGCCAGCACCCGAGGGTTTGGCTACACCTTC.

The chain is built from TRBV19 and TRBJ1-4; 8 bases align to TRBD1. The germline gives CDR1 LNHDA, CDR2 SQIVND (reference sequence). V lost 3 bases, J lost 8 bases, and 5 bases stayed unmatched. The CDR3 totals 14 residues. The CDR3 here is CASSIRQGSEKLFF. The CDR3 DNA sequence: TGTGCCAGTAGTATCCGACAGGGGTCGGAAAAACTGTTTTTT.

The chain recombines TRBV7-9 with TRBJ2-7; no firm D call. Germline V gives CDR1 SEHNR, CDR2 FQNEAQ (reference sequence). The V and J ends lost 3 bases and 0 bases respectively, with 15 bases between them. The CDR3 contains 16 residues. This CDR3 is CASSFPLETLSYEQYF. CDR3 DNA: TGTGCCAGCAGCTTTCCTCTAGAGACCCTCTCCTACGAGCAGTACTTC. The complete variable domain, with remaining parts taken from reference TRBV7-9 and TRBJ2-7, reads DTGVSQNPRHKITKRGQNVTFRCDPISEHNRLYWYRQTLGQGPEFLTYFQNEAQLEKSRLLSDRFSAERPKGSFSTLEIQRTEQGDSAMYLCASSFPLETLSYEQYFGPGTRLTVT.

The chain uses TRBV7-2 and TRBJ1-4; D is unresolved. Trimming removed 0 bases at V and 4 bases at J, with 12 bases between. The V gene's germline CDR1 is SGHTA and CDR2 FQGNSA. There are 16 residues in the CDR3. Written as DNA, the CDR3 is TGTGCCAGCAGCTTAGCGCTTTTGGCAAATAATGAAAAACTGTTTTTT. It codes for CASSLALLANNEKLFF.